The 12 T cell receptor beta chains reported below all come from one sample, sequenced in a study of T cells in Graves' hyperthyroidism and ophthalmopathy. The TCR beta CDR3 regions underwent amplification using RNA transcripts as the source. HTBI primers were the set used in a first-round RT-PCR of the TCR CDR3. TCRdb ran MiXCR on the multiplex PCR reads and lists one entry per CDR3 protein. Of 600,000 to 650,000 distinct CDR3 sequences listed, about a fifth were seen once; the top ten hold about 34%. Sequencing used blood. Receptor source: a man in his thirties or forties with Graves' ophthalmopathy.

V usage is TRBV10-1 and J usage is TRBJ2-1, with TRBD1 identical over 10 bases. Per germline, CDR1 WNHNN and CDR2 SYGVQD (reference sequence). This CDR3 is built from 13 residues. The V gene end was trimmed by 3 bases and the J gene end by 9 bases; junction bases not matched to a gene: 2. CDR3 bases: TGCGCCAGCAGTGAATGGACAGGGGGTGAGCAGTTCTTC. It encodes CASSEWTGGEQFF.

This clonotype has a count of ten or more. J is TRBJ2-3 and V is TRBV7-9; D possibly uses TRBD1 or TRBD2 (5 bases each). V dropped 6 bases and J dropped 4 bases, with 14 bases sitting between them. The CDR3 totals 14 residues. CDR1 and CDR2 from the germline V gene are SEHNR and FQNEAQ (reference sequence). In DNA form, the CDR3 reads TGTGCCAGCAGTGCCCCCGGGACCTCAGATACGCAGTATTTT. Amino acids: CASSAPGTSDTQYF.

This clonotype occurred many times. V and J are TRBV5-1 and TRBJ2-3; 9 bases align to TRBD2. This CDR3 has 16 residues. The V gene's germline CDR1 is SGHRS and CDR2 YFSETQ. V gave up 3 bases and J gave up 0 bases; unmatched junction bases: 5. In DNA, the CDR3 is TGCGCCAGCAGCTCCAAAGCGGGAGGAAGCACAGATACGCAGTATTTT. Amino acids: CASSSKAGGSTDTQYF.

The chain couples TRBV25-1 to TRBJ2-7; D assignment may be TRBD1 or TRBD2 (5 bases each). Trimming took off 8 bases at V and 7 bases at J, with 30 bases between the two ends. The CDR3 has 17 residues. The germline V gene has CDR1 MGHDK and CDR2 SYGVNS. CDR3 sequence (DNA): TGTGCCAGCGCTCGACGTATCAGGTCTAGGTTTGAGGGGGAGCAGTACTTC. It is translated as CASARRIRSRFEGEQYF.

This clonotype has ten or more counts. The rearrangement joins TRBV11-1 to TRBJ2-5; possibly TRBD2 for D (6 bases). V lost 2 bases and J 0 bases, leaving 13 bases between the germline ends. The CDR3 runs 16 residues. Per germline, CDR1 SGHAT and CDR2 FQDESV (reference sequence). CDR3 protein: CASSLRPGLYQETQYF. The CDR3 DNA reads TGTGCCAGCAGCTTAAGGCCGGGACTCTACCAAGAGACCCAGTACTTC.

This clonotype was recorded many times. The rearrangement uses TRBV20-1 and TRBJ2-1; 9 bases fit TRBD2. The CDR3 loop spans 16 amino acids. The V and J ends lost 1 base and 5 bases, in that order; junction bases with no gene match: 9. In germline, CDR1 is DFQATT, CDR2 SNEGSKA (reference sequence). CDR3 bases: TGCAGTGCTAGAGCGTCAATAGCGGGAGATCACAATGAGCAGTTCTTC. Protein product: CSARASIAGDHNEQFF.

CDR3 bases: TGCAGCGTTGTAATAGCGGACGTCCCCGGGGAGCTGTTTTTT. Translation gives CSVVIADVPGELFF. The chain combines TRBV29-1 with TRBJ2-2; a possible D gene is TRBD2 (6 bases). Trimming pared 4 bases from V and 6 bases from J, leaving 15 bases between. Germline-derived CDR1 and CDR2 are SQVTM and ANQGSEA. This CDR3 has 14 amino acids.

Only a few counts were recorded for this clonotype. The chain joins TRBV11-2 to TRBJ1-3; D not resolved. V gave up 2 bases and J gave up 2 bases, with 10 bases separating them. From germline, CDR1 is SGHAT and CDR2 FQNNGV. The CDR3 consists of 15 residues. This chain's CDR3 is CASSLNFQAGNTIYF. CDR3 DNA: TGTGCCAGCAGCTTAAATTTCCAGGCTGGAAACACCATATATTTT.

The chain has TRBV12-3 or TRBV12-4 and TRBJ2-1; TRBD2 agrees at 13 bases. The V gene end was trimmed by 6 bases and the J gene end by 4 bases; junction bases not matched to a gene: 3. The CDR3 is 15 amino acids. CDR3 region: CASRRTSGGYNEQFF. In DNA, the CDR3 is TGTGCCAGCAGACGGACTAGCGGGGGATACAATGAGCAGTTCTTC.

The chain has TRBV28 and TRBJ2-3; D possibly corresponds to TRBD2 (6 bases). Germline lookup yields CDR1 MDHEN and CDR2 SYDVKM. This CDR3 has 16 amino acids. Trimming removed 5 bases at V and 2 bases at J, with 17 bases between. This CDR3 reads CASSPSRGLFTDTQYF. In DNA, the CDR3 is TGTGCCAGCAGTCCGTCTCGGGGGTTGTTCACAGATACGCAGTATTTT.

The rearrangement joins TRBV2 to TRBJ2-5; D may be TRBD1 or TRBD2 (5 bases each). This CDR3 region has 11 residues. V gave up 10 bases and J gave up 5 bases, with 11 bases separating them. The germline V gene encodes CDR1 SNHLY and CDR2 FYNNEI. CDR3 sequence reads: CATGAGETQYF. The CDR3 nucleotides read TGTGCCACCGGGGCGGGTGAGACCCAGTACTTC.

This clonotype was counted between two and nine times. The chain uses TRBV20-1 and TRBJ1-4, with D possibly matching TRBD1 (6 bases). V lost 1 base and J lost 5, with 11 bases in between. This CDR3 is built from 14 residues. Germline V gene lookup returns CDR1 DFQATT and CDR2 SNEGSKA (reference sequence). The CDR3 coding sequence is TGCAGTGCTAGAGCTTTGACAGGAAATGAAAAACTGTTTTTT. Translation: CSARALTGNEKLFF.